A single TCR beta chain is shown here with its context. The read stops 3 residues short of the end of the CDR3; the missing end is completed from the germline J gene. This CDR3 comprises 12 residues. The germline V gene has CDR1 GTSNPN and CDR2 SVGIG (reference sequence). V gave up 2 bases and J gave up 7 bases, with 9 bases separating them. This entry is derived from a study of T cells in women clearing cervical HPV infection. Genomic DNA, averaging around 1,200 ng per sample, yielded TCR beta CDR3 via immunoSEQ. Measured with immunoSEQ multiplex PCR; TCRdb has only the in-frame clones, and not every one. The specimen's table records 20,000 to 25,000 clones.

The sequenced material came from blood buffy coat. This receptor was identified in a woman aged 18-70 years with a cervical HPV16 infection that either progressed to CIN3+ or cleared (not recorded which). The J gene is TRBJ1-5, the V gene TRBV30; D unresolved. CDR3 DNA, as far as it was read: TGTGCCTGGAGTCAGGCGTCGCAGCCC. Translating it yields CAWSQASQP. The entire CDR3 protein reads CAWSQASQPQHF.